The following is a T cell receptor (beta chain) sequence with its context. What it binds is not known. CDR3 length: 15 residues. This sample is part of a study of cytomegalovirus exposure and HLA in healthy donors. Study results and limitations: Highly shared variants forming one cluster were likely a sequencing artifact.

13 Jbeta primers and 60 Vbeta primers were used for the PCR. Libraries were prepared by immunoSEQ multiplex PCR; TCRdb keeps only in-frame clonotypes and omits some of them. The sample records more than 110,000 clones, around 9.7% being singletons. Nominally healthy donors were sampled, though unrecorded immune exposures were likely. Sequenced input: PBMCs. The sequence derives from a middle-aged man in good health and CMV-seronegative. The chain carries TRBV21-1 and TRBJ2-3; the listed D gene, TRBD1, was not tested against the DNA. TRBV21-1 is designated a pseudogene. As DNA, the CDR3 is TGTGCCAGCAGCCCTCGGACAGGGAACGCAGATACGCAGTATTTT. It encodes CASSPRTGNADTQYF.